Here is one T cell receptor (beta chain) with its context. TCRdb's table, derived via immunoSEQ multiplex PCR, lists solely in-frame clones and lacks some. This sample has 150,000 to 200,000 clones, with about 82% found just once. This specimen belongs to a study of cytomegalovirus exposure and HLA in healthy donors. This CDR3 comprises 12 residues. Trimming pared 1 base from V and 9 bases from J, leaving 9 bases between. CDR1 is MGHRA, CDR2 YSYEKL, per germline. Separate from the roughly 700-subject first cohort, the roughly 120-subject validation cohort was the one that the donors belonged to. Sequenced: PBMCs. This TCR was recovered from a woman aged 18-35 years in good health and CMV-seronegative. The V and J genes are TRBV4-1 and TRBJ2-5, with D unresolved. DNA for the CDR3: TGCGCCAGCAGCCAAGCGTCTGGAGCCCAGTACTTC. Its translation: CASSQASGAQYF.